These 17 T cell receptor beta chains share one sample of origin, sequenced in a study of blood T cell repertoires in COVID-19. Libraries were prepared by immunoSEQ multiplex PCR; TCRdb keeps only in-frame clonotypes and omits some of them. The table has 150,000 to 190,000 clones, around 83% seen once. Sequenced: peripheral blood. The receptors originated from a woman in her sixties or seventies with COVID-19, enrolled during active disease.

This rearrangement joins TRBV5-1 to TRBJ2-4; D remains ambiguous. The CDR3 extends over 16 amino acids. Trimming shortened V by 0 bases and J by 2 bases, and 12 bases separated the two germline ends. CDR1 and CDR2 from the germline V gene are SGHRS and YFSETQ. Written as DNA, the CDR3 is TGCGCCAGCAGCTTGGTCCCGGGTTCGACCAAAAACATTCAGTACTTC. Protein product: CASSLVPGSTKNIQYF.

This clone was counted a single time. The rearrangement joins TRBV14 to TRBJ2-3; the D gene is possibly TRBD2 (6 bases). Germline CDR1 reads SGHDN; CDR2 reads FVKESK. V was trimmed by 0 bases and J by 1 base, leaving 14 bases between them. This CDR3 spans 17 amino acids. CDR3 coding DNA: TGTGCCAGCAGCCAAGATAGGGCGGGACCGGGCACAGATACGCAGTATTTT. Translated: CASSQDRAGPGTDTQYF.

The chain combines TRBV9 with TRBJ1-1; TRBD1 is a possible D gene (6 bases). The germline V gene has CDR1 SGDLS and CDR2 YYNGEE. The CDR3 loop spans 15 amino acids. V was trimmed by 4 bases and J by 0 bases, leaving 13 bases between them. The CDR3, as DNA: TGTGCCAGCAGCCCTACAGGGTCGGTGAACACTGAAGCTTTCTTT. It specifies CASSPTGSVNTEAFF.

The chain employs TRBV6-5 and TRBJ1-3; maybe TRBD1 (6 bases). This CDR3 has 15 residues. V was trimmed by 0 bases and J by 8 bases, leaving 14 bases between them. Looked up from germline, CDR1 is MNHEY and CDR2 is SVGAGI. In nucleotides, the CDR3 is TGTGCCAGCAGTTACTCGCAGGGGAAGGGGTACACCATATATTTT. It encodes CASSYSQGKGYTIYF.

The chain carries TRBV19 and TRBJ1-2; 7 bases align to TRBD1. V dropped 4 bases and J dropped 1; count of bases not matched to a gene: 6. The length of the CDR3 is 15 residues. CDR1 and CDR2 (germline): LNHDA, SQIVND (reference sequence). CDR3 region: CASSTRQGDNYGYTF. The CDR3 DNA is TGTGCCAGTAGTACTCGACAGGGAGATAACTATGGCTACACCTTC.

The chain uses TRBV7-8 and TRBJ1-4; D is possibly TRBD1 (5 bases). Per germline, CDR1 SGHVS and CDR2 FQNEAQ. V was pared by 3 bases and J by 8 bases, with 16 bases between. The CDR3 length is 15 residues. DNA for the CDR3: TGTGCCAGCAGCTTCCATGGCAGGGATGGGGAAAAACTGTTTTTT. Translation: CASSFHGRDGEKLFF.

J is TRBJ2-2 and V is TRBV19; D unclear. Between the trimmed V and J ends, which lost 0 bases and 1 base, there was a span of 3 bases. This CDR3 has 14 residues. The germline gives CDR1 LNHDA, CDR2 SQIVND (reference sequence). CDR3 loop: CASSIDRNTGELFF. CDR3 nucleotide sequence: TGTGCCAGTAGTATAGACCGGAACACCGGGGAGCTGTTTTTT.

This chain joins TRBV20-1 and TRBJ2-3; D is undetermined. Trimming pared 8 bases from V and 5 bases from J, leaving 11 bases between. The CDR3 sequence is 11 residues long. The V gene's germline CDR1 is DFQATT and CDR2 SNEGSKA (reference sequence). The CDR3 coding sequence is TGCAGTCAAAAGCCTGGAGATACGCAGTATTTT. Translating gives CSQKPGDTQYF.

This chain connects TRBV12-3 or TRBV12-4 to TRBJ1-5; D not certain. The CDR3 is 13 amino acids. The ends were cut back, 2 bases at V and 4 bases at J, with 6 bases in the middle. Here the CDR3 reads CASSLWENQPQHF. The CDR3 nucleotides are TGTGCCAGCAGTTTATGGGAGAATCAGCCCCAGCATTTT.

In its sample, this clone was seen a few times. The chain carries TRBV29-1 and TRBJ2-2; TRBD1 agrees at 7 bases. Germline loops: CDR1 SQVTM, CDR2 ANQGSEA. The CDR3 is 14 amino acids. The V gene end was trimmed by 0 bases and the J gene end by 5 bases; junction bases not matched to a gene: 3. The DNA of the CDR3 is TGCAGCGTTGAAGATCAGGGGGATACCGGGGAGCTGTTTTTT. Its translation: CSVEDQGDTGELFF.

The V gene is TRBV30, the J gene TRBJ1-5, with 8 bases that match TRBD1. The CDR3 runs 15 residues. V trimming: 1 base; J trimming: 6 bases; junction bases outside the gene matches: 8. The V gene's germline CDR1 is GTSNPN and CDR2 SVGIG (reference sequence). CDR3 amino acids: CAWSGLGQGFQPQHF. The CDR3 bases are TGTGCCTGGAGTGGGTTAGGACAGGGCTTTCAGCCCCAGCATTTT.

The V gene is TRBV16, the J gene TRBJ2-5, with unresolved D. Germline V lookup: CDR1 KGHSY, CDR2 FQNENV. Trimming removed 7 bases at V and 5 bases at J, with 14 bases between. The CDR3 length is 13 residues. The CDR3 DNA reads TGTGCCAGCACCCTCGACTCTGCGGAGACCCAGTACTTC. Its protein is CASTLDSAETQYF.

V is TRBV12-5 and J is TRBJ2-1; 8 bases fit TRBD2. Germline V gene lookup returns CDR1 LGHNT and CDR2 FRNRAP. J was trimmed by 6 bases and V by 1 base; bases with no gene match: 5. The CDR3 covers 15 residues. In nucleotides, the CDR3 is TGTGCTAGTGGTTTGGGGCTAGCGGGCGGCAATGAGCAGTTCTTC. It is translated as CASGLGLAGGNEQFF.

J is TRBJ2-1 and V is TRBV27, with 14 bases that match TRBD2. Germline CDR1 and CDR2: MNHEY and SMNVEV (reference sequence). Trimming at V came to 6 bases and at J to 4 bases, leaving 11 bases not matched to a gene. The CDR3 runs 18 residues. The DNA of the CDR3 is TGTGCCAGCAGCCCGGGACTAGCGGGAGTCGCCCCTTACAATGAGCAGTTCTTC. Translation: CASSPGLAGVAPYNEQFF.

The V gene is TRBV29-1, the J gene TRBJ1-2; D gene unclear. V was pared by 7 bases and J by 8 bases, with 14 bases between. The CDR3 has 11 amino acids. The germline gives CDR1 SQVTM, CDR2 ANQGSEA. The CDR3 bases are TGCAGCGCCTCCCGGGTCCAGGGCTACACCTTC. It translates to CSASRVQGYTF.

The gene calls are TRBV6-2 or TRBV6-3 and TRBJ2-7; TRBD1 agrees at 7 bases. This CDR3 region has 16 residues. Per germline, CDR1 MNHEY and CDR2 SVGEGT. J gave up 0 bases and V 2 bases, and 7 bases lay outside the gene matches. CDR3 sequence (DNA): TGTGCCAGCAGTTACGGGACCGGGACAGTCTCCTACGAGCAGTACTTC. As protein: CASSYGTGTVSYEQYF.

The V gene is TRBV7-9, the J gene TRBJ2-1; D perhaps matches TRBD2 (6 bases). The CDR3 has 15 amino acids. Germline lookup yields CDR1 SEHNR and CDR2 FQNEAQ (reference sequence). Trimming left V 1 base short and J 2 bases short, with 9 bases between. CDR3 region: CASSLDGSTYNEQFF. Written as DNA, the CDR3 is TGTGCCAGCAGCTTAGACGGGAGTACCTACAATGAGCAGTTCTTC. Based on the CDR3 plus reference TRBV7-9 and TRBJ2-1, the full variable domain is DTGVSQNPRHKITKRGQNVTFRCDPISEHNRLYWYRQTLGQGPEFLTYFQNEAQLEKSRLLSDRFSAERPKGSFSTLEIQRTEQGDSAMYLCASSLDGSTYNEQFFGPGTRLTVL.